Below, 10 T cell receptor beta chains from the same sample are listed, as sequenced in a study of blood T cell repertoires in COVID-19. Clones were read by immunoSEQ multiplex PCR, and TCRdb kept only the in-frame ones, dropping some. The table lists around 340,000 clones, 80% to 90% of them singletons. Source material: peripheral blood. These receptors were taken from a woman aged 60-75 years with COVID-19, enrolled during active disease.

In DNA, the CDR3 is TGTGCCAGCAGCCACCCAACTAGCGGTGCCTTCACAGATACGCAGTATTTT. It yields the protein CASSHPTSGAFTDTQYF. The chain recombines TRBV14 with TRBJ2-3; 8 bases map to TRBD2. The germline V gene has CDR1 SGHDN and CDR2 FVKESK. This CDR3 contains 17 residues. Trimming at V came to 3 bases and at J to 2 bases, leaving 10 bases not matched to a gene.

This chain joins TRBV9 and TRBJ1-5, with 7 positions matching TRBD1. This CDR3 spans 15 amino acids. The V and J ends lost 2 bases and 2 bases, in that order; junction bases with no gene match: 4. Per germline, CDR1 SGDLS and CDR2 YYNGEE. CDR3 DNA sequence: TGTGCCAGCAGCGTGACAGGGACGCGCAATCAGCCCCAGCATTTT. This encodes CASSVTGTRNQPQHF.

V usage is TRBV5-3 and J usage is TRBJ2-5; 8 bases agree with TRBD2. TRBV5-3 is filed as an ORF, its function uncertain. Trimming cost V 8 bases and J 3 bases; bases outside gene matches: 9. This CDR3 is built from 14 residues. In DNA, the CDR3 is TGTGCCAGCTCGGGGGGGAGCAGGGAAGAGACCCAGTACTTC. It is translated as CASSGGSREETQYF.

J is TRBJ1-2 and V is TRBV3-1 (or the pseudogene TRBV3-2); TRBD1 might be the D (5 bases). Trimming shortened V by 0 bases and J by 7 bases, and 9 bases separated the two germline ends. Germline V lookup: CDR1 LGHDT, CDR2 YNNKEL (reference sequence). The CDR3 is 13 residues long. The CDR3, as DNA: TGTGCCAGCAGCCAAGACAGGGTGGGTGGCTACACCTTC. Its protein product is CASSQDRVGGYTF.

The rearrangement joins TRBV5-4 to TRBJ1-4, with D possibly matching TRBD1 (6 bases). The germline gives CDR1 SGHNT, CDR2 YYREEE (reference sequence). The CDR3 runs to 15 residues. V was clipped by 0 bases and J by 8 bases, with 14 bases between them. The CDR3 DNA reads TGTGCCAGCAGCTTGGATTTTGGGGGCAGCGAAAAACTGTTTTTT. This encodes CASSLDFGGSEKLFF.

For the CDR3, the DNA is TGTGCCAGCAGCCCCCGAGGGACAGGGGTCAATGAGCAGTTCTTC. This gives the protein CASSPRGTGVNEQFF. The J gene is TRBJ2-1, the V gene TRBV7-6, with 10 bases aligning to TRBD1. Germline V CDR1 and CDR2: SGHVS, FNYEAQ. Trimming took 5 bases from V and 6 from J; bases not matched to a gene: 7. This CDR3 spans 15 amino acids.

The V call is TRBV4-1, the J call TRBJ2-1, with TRBD2 matching over 11 bases. This CDR3 spans 15 amino acids. V lost 0 bases to trimming and J lost 10 bases; unmatched junction nucleotides: 5. Germline V gives CDR1 MGHRA, CDR2 YSYEKL. The CDR3 region is CASSQEHSGGGEQFF. DNA of the CDR3: TGCGCCAGCAGCCAAGAGCATAGCGGGGGGGGAGAGCAGTTCTTC.

There are a few counts of this clone. This chain uses TRBV6-2 or TRBV6-3 with TRBJ2-7, with D tentatively TRBD1 (6 bases). The V end was cut by 1 base, the J end by 1 base, with 8 bases between. The CDR3 covers 14 residues. Germline V gene data show CDR1 as MNHEY and CDR2 as SVGEGT. CDR3 loop: CASSYLQGSYEQYF. As DNA, the CDR3 is TGTGCCAGCAGTTACTTACAGGGTTCCTACGAGCAGTACTTC.

This chain links TRBV2 with TRBJ1-1; 7 positions match TRBD1. There are 13 residues in the CDR3. Germline V gene lookup returns CDR1 SNHLY and CDR2 FYNNEI. J gave up 0 bases and V 7 bases, and 2 bases lay outside the gene matches. The CDR3 DNA reads as TGTGCCAGCATGACAGGGATGAACACTGAAGCTTTCTTT. Protein sequence: CASMTGMNTEAFF.

The chain employs TRBV11-3 and TRBJ2-7, with 10 nucleotides matching TRBD1. This CDR3 region has 14 residues. The junction had 5 bases not matched to a gene; V was cut back by 7 bases and J by 2 bases. CDR1 and CDR2 from the germline V gene are SGHNT and YENEEA. CDR3 nucleotides: TGTGCCAGCAACGGACAGGGGGGACCCTACGAGCAGTACTTC. Translated: CASNGQGGPYEQYF.